This TCR beta chain was captured in a study of control samples from healthy donors and cancer patients. Generated by immunoSEQ multiplex PCR, the TCRdb table keeps only in-frame clones and is missing some. Of tens of thousands of clones in the sample, around three quarters were seen once. The CDR3 runs 16 residues. Germline trimming cut 3 bases from V and 5 bases from J; bases unmatched to any gene: 9. Germline loops: CDR1 SNHLY, CDR2 FYNNEI. V is TRBV2 and J is TRBJ1-5; 8 bases map to TRBD1. This sequence was found in a man aged 60-69 years with head and neck cancer. Sequenced sample: PBMCs. This chain's CDR3 is CASSETTGTGYQPQHF. In nucleotides, the CDR3 is TGTGCCAGCAGTGAGACCACCGGGACAGGTTATCAGCCCCAGCATTTT.